Listed below are T cell receptor beta chains from one sample, sequenced in a study of blood T cell repertoires in COVID-19. Data came from immunoSEQ multiplex PCR; TCRdb stores just in-frame clones and leaves some out. Counted here are under 75,000 clones, over 60% occurring once; the ten biggest clones make up 4.5% to 5%. The sequenced sample consisted of peripheral blood. The receptors derive from a woman between 65 and 79 years old with COVID-19, enrolled during active disease. The CDR3 runs from the conserved cysteine through the conserved F or W. The D gene is left open where the match is weak. Clone size is not always given. Where it is, it says once, few, many or a class for expanded clones.

d_gene	v_gene	abundance	j_gene	len	CDR3aa	CDR3nt
TRBD1	TRBV6-5	-	TRBJ1-1	15	CASSYGDRVGTEAFF	TGTGCCAGCAGTTACGGGGACAGGGTGGGAACTGAAGCTTTCTTT
TRBD1	TRBV25-1	-	TRBJ2-1	15	CASSRLPGGANEQFF	TGTGCCAGCAGCAGACTGCCAGGGGGCGCGAATGAGCAGTTCTTC
TRBD1	TRBV11-3	-	TRBJ2-2	15	CASSLPGQAVGELFF	TGTGCCAGCAGCCTCCCGGGACAGGCGGTCGGGGAGCTGTTTTTT
TRBD2	TRBV5-4	-	TRBJ2-3	15	CASSLGRGGTDTQYF	TGTGCCAGCAGCTTGGGTCGGGGGGGCACAGATACGCAGTATTTT
TRBD2	TRBV15	-	TRBJ2-7	16	CATSRGTGTTHYEQYF	TGTGCCACCAGCAGGGGGACCGGGACTACTCACTACGAGCAGTACTTC
TRBD1	TRBV7-9	-	TRBJ1-5	16	CASSSGTVTPLQPQHF	TGTGCCAGCAGCTCCGGGACAGTCACCCCTTTACAGCCCCAGCATTTT
-	TRBV6-6	-	TRBJ1-3	14	CASRDSDSGNTIYF	TGTGCCAGCAGGGACAGCGACTCTGGAAACACCATATATTTT
TRBD1	TRBV27	-	TRBJ1-1	14	CASSSRQGGAEAFF	TGTGCCAGCAGTTCACGACAGGGTGGCGCTGAAGCTTTCTTT
-	TRBV7-2	-	TRBJ1-2	13	CASSQGRTYGYTF	TGTGCCAGCAGCCAGGGCAGGACCTATGGCTACACCTTC
-	TRBV7-7	-	TRBJ2-2	13	CASSAQGSGELFF	TGTGCTAGCAGCGCACAGGGATCCGGGGAGCTGTTTTTT
TRBD1	TRBV2	-	TRBJ2-4	16	CASSNRDSLAKNIQYF	TGTGCCAGCAGTAACCGGGACAGTCTAGCCAAAAACATTCAGTACTTC
TRBD2	TRBV9	few	TRBJ2-5	15	CASSGTSGGQETQYF	TGTGCCAGCAGCGGGACTAGCGGGGGCCAAGAGACCCAGTACTTC
TRBD1	TRBV7-9	-	TRBJ2-4	18	CASSSWVGQTGWENIQYF	TGTGCCAGCAGCAGCTGGGTCGGCCAGACAGGGTGGGAAAACATTCAGTACTTC
-	TRBV20-1	-	TRBJ1-6	14	CSASGSSYNSPLHF	TGCAGTGCTAGTGGGAGCTCCTATAATTCACCCCTCCACTTT
TRBD1	TRBV6-2/TRBV6-3	-	TRBJ1-6	15	CASSYSGRGGSPLHF	TGTGCCAGCAGTTACTCCGGCAGAGGGGGCTCACCCCTCCACTTT
TRBD1	TRBV29-1	-	TRBJ1-2	15	CSVKGDRANNYGYTF	TGCAGCGTTAAGGGCGACAGGGCGAATAACTATGGCTACACCTTC
-	TRBV11-3	-	TRBJ2-1	14	CASSPGGPGLEQFF	TGTGCCAGCAGCCCCGGGGGTCCGGGCCTAGAGCAGTTCTTC
-	TRBV12-5	-	TRBJ1-4	14	CASASTGRNEKLFF	TGTGCTAGTGCCAGTACAGGGAGAAATGAAAAACTGTTTTTT
-	TRBV5-6	once	TRBJ2-1	13	CASSLGGAGEQFF	TGTGCCAGCAGCTTGGGAGGGGCGGGGGAGCAGTTCTTC
TRBD1	TRBV7-2	-	TRBJ2-3	16	CASSLRTGIGTDTQYF	TGTGCCAGCAGCTTACGGACAGGGATCGGCACAGATACGCAGTATTTT
-	TRBV14	-	TRBJ1-2	16	CASSQGDRGAGYGYTF	TGTGCCAGCAGCCAAGGAGATAGGGGCGCAGGCTATGGCTACACCTTC
-	TRBV7-8	-	TRBJ1-5	14	CASSSLVSNQPQHF	TGTGCCAGCAGCAGTTTAGTTAGCAATCAGCCCCAGCATTTT
TRBD2	TRBV5-1	-	TRBJ2-1	21	CASSWAPPIAGPQYSYNEQFF	TGCGCCAGCAGCTGGGCCCCCCCGATAGCGGGACCACAGTACTCCTACAATGAGCAGTTCTTC
-	TRBV6-2/TRBV6-3	-	TRBJ1-5	16	CASSTSRGFGNQPQHF	TGTGCCAGCAGCACCTCGAGGGGGTTTGGCAATCAGCCCCAGCATTTT
TRBD2	TRBV20-1	-	TRBJ2-5	13	CSASGERGETQYF	TGCAGTGCTAGTGGGGAGCGGGGGGAGACCCAGTACTTC